This T cell receptor beta chain originates from a study of T cell changes during pregnancy in multiple sclerosis. Using immunoSEQ multiplex PCR, the repertoire was profiled, and TCRdb retains in-frame clones only, with some absent. The top ten clones hold more than 1.2% of a sample with 55,000 to 85,000 clones, just over 90% of them seen once. Germline CDR1 LNHDA, CDR2 SQIVND (reference sequence). Trimming removed 2 bases from V and 0 bases from J, with 8 bases in between. The CDR3 is made up of 16 amino acids. This clone was observed once. The sequences come from peripheral blood, collected after pregnancy. V usage is TRBV19 and J usage is TRBJ2-6, with unresolved D. The clonotype was recovered from a female donor with multiple sclerosis, enrolled in a pregnancy study. This chain's CDR3 is CASSILPGSGANVLTF. CDR3 DNA sequence: TGTGCCAGTAGTATACTTCCGGGCTCTGGGGCCAACGTCCTGACTTTC.